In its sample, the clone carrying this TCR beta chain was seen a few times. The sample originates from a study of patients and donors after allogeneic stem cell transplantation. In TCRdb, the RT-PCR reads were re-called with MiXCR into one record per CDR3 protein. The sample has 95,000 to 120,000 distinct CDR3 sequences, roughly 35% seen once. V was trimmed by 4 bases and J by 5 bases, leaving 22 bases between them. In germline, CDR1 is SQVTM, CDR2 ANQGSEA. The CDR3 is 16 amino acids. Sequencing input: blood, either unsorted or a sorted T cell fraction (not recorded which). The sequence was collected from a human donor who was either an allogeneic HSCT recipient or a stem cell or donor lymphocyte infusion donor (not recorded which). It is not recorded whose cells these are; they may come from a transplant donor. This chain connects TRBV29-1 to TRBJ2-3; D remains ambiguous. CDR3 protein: CSVVFRPLRLRDTQYF. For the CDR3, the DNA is TGCAGCGTTGTATTTCGCCCCCTACGCCTCAGAGATACGCAGTATTTT.